Shown below are 15 T cell receptor beta chains from a single sample sequenced in a study of cytomegalovirus exposure and HLA in healthy donors. Using immunoSEQ multiplex PCR, the repertoire was profiled, and TCRdb retains in-frame clones only, with some absent. The data show 220,000 or so clones, over 70% seen once. The material sequenced was PBMCs. Receptors originate from a woman aged 25 to 39 in good health and CMV-seropositive.

The genes are TRBV7-2 and TRBJ2-1, with D tentatively TRBD2 (5 bases). Trimming removed 6 bases from V and 0 bases from J, with 15 bases in between. The germline V gene has CDR1 SGHTA and CDR2 FQGNSA. CDR3 length: 16 amino acids. The CDR3 is CASSFSALSSYNEQFF. Written as DNA, the CDR3 is TGTGCCAGCAGTTTTAGCGCTTTGAGCTCCTACAATGAGCAGTTCTTC. The full variable domain, in which reference TRBV7-2 and TRBJ2-1 provide the parts outside the CDR3, is GAGVSQSPSNKVTEKGKDVELRCDPISGHTALYWYRQSLGQGLEFLIYFQGNSAPDKSGLPSDRFSAERTGGSVSTLTIQRTQQEDSAVYLCASSFSALSSYNEQFFGPGTRLTVL.

This clone appeared a single time. The rearrangement uses TRBV9 and TRBJ2-3, with D unclear. The CDR3 is made up of 14 amino acids. Trimming took 1 base from V and 1 from J, leaving 7 bases between them. The germline CDR1 and CDR2 sequences are SGDLS and YYNGEE. CDR3 region: CASSVTSGTDTQYF. CDR3 nucleotide sequence: TGTGCCAGCAGCGTAACGAGCGGCACAGATACGCAGTATTTT. Filled out from reference TRBV9 and TRBJ2-3, the complete variable domain reads DSGVTQTPKHLITATGQRVTLRCSPRSGDLSVYWYQQSLDQGLQFLIQYYNGEERAKGNILERFSAQQFPDLHSELNLSSLELGDSALYFCASSVTSGTDTQYFGPGTRLTVL.

The chain combines TRBV5-6 with TRBJ2-5; D is ambiguous. From germline, CDR1 is SGHDT and CDR2 YYEEEE. V dropped 4 bases and J dropped 2 bases, with 9 bases sitting between them. The CDR3 is 13 amino acids. The chain's CDR3 is CASSPGPQETQYF. The CDR3 bases are TGTGCCAGCAGCCCTGGTCCTCAAGAGACCCAGTACTTC.

The V call is TRBV5-1, the J call TRBJ2-1; the match to TRBD2 covers 9 bases. Germline V CDR1 and CDR2: SGHRS, YFSETQ. Trimming cost V 4 bases and J 4 bases; bases outside gene matches: 12. The CDR3 loop spans 17 amino acids. DNA for the CDR3: TGCGCCAGCAGCCAAAAACCGGGCAGCGGGGGGTACAATGAGCAGTTCTTC. Translating it yields CASSQKPGSGGYNEQFF.

J is TRBJ1-3 and V is TRBV6-5; unclear D gene. V lost 8 bases and J 1 base, leaving 6 bases between the germline ends. Germline V gene sequence: CDR1 MNHEY, CDR2 SVGAGI. This CDR3 is 12 amino acids long. CDR3 in DNA: TGTGCCAGCGGTCCTTCTGGAAACACCATATATTTT. Translated, it gives CASGPSGNTIYF.

The V and J genes are TRBV10-1 and TRBJ2-7; 10 bases are a match to TRBD1. This CDR3 has 14 amino acids. Trimming removed 5 bases from V and 7 bases from J; junction bases left unmatched: 8. Looked up from germline, CDR1 is WNHNN and CDR2 is SYGVQD (reference sequence). Here the CDR3 reads CASSPGQGPGEQYF. The CDR3 DNA follows: TGCGCCAGCAGTCCGGGACAGGGGCCGGGGGAGCAGTACTTC.

The rearrangement joins TRBV30 to TRBJ2-7; a weak D match, TRBD1 (6 bases). The CDR3 spans 15 residues. In germline, CDR1 is GTSNPN, CDR2 SVGIG (reference sequence). Trimming left V 3 bases short and J 0 bases short, with 15 bases between. The CDR3 here is CAWRDGQPSSYEQYF. CDR3 nucleotides: TGTGCCTGGAGGGATGGACAGCCAAGCTCCTACGAGCAGTACTTC.

The chain carries TRBV5-6 and TRBJ2-2, with 10 bases lining up with TRBD2. There are 15 residues in the CDR3. Looked up from germline, CDR1 is SGHDT and CDR2 is YYEEEE. J lost 2 bases, V lost 5 bases, and 3 bases had no gene match. In DNA form, the CDR3 reads TGTGCCAGCAGACGACTAGCGGGTAACACCGGGGAGCTGTTTTTT. Protein product: CASRRLAGNTGELFF.

This chain joins TRBV27 and TRBJ1-1; maybe TRBD1 (6 bases). CDR1 and CDR2 (germline): MNHEY, SMNVEV (reference sequence). The CDR3 covers 14 residues. Between the trimmed V and J ends, which lost 5 bases and 0 bases, there was a span of 10 bases. In DNA form, the CDR3 reads TGTGCCAGCAGTCCGACAGGAATGAACACTGAAGCTTTCTTT. Translating gives CASSPTGMNTEAFF.

The chain couples TRBV7-2 to TRBJ1-2, with a weak D call TRBD1 (6 bases). The CDR3 covers 13 residues. Trimming shortened V by 5 bases and J by 4 bases, and 11 bases separated the two germline ends. The V gene's germline CDR1 is SGHTA and CDR2 FQGNSA. CDR3 protein: CASSAQGGYGYTF. In nucleotides, the CDR3 is TGTGCCAGCAGCGCACAGGGTGGCTATGGCTACACCTTC.

The rearrangement uses TRBV29-1 and TRBJ2-5; no clear D gene. The V end lost 3 bases, the J end lost 4 bases, and 3 bases lay between the germline ends. From germline, CDR1 is SQVTM and CDR2 ANQGSEA. The CDR3 is 10 amino acids. Here the CDR3 reads CSVDRETQYF. CDR3 bases: TGCAGCGTTGACAGAGAGACCCAGTACTTC.

V usage is TRBV7-3 and J usage is TRBJ1-5; TRBD1 might be the D (5 bases). Germline CDR1 SGHTA, CDR2 FQGTGA. The CDR3 is 13 amino acids. With 2 bases removed from V and 5 bases from J, the gap between germline ends came to 7 bases. CDR3 region: CASSLQGDQPQHF. DNA for the CDR3: TGTGCCAGCAGCTTACAGGGTGATCAGCCCCAGCATTTT. Full variable domain (rest looked up from reference TRBV7-3 and TRBJ1-5): GAGVSQTPSNKVTEKGKYVELRCDPISGHTALYWYRQSLGQGPEFLIYFQGTGAADDSGLPNDRFFAVRPEGSVSTLKIQRTERGDSAVYLCASSLQGDQPQHFGDGTRLSIL.

The chain has TRBV29-1 and TRBJ1-2, with TRBD1 matching 10 bases. Germline V CDR1 and CDR2: SQVTM, ANQGSEA. The J segment lost 8 bases and the V segment lost 8 bases, leaving 8 bases of the junction unmatched. The CDR3 runs to 12 residues. Here the CDR3 reads CSSRGQGGGYTF. In DNA, the CDR3 is TGCAGCTCCAGAGGACAGGGGGGCGGCTACACCTTC.

The V call is TRBV30, the J call TRBJ1-2; no clear D gene. The CDR3 runs to 13 residues. The V end lost 2 bases, the J end lost 2 bases, and 9 bases lay between the germline ends. Germline V gene data show CDR1 as GTSNPN and CDR2 as SVGIG (reference sequence). CDR3 loop: CAWSRERNYGYTF. The DNA for the CDR3 is TGTGCCTGGAGTAGGGAGAGAAACTATGGCTACACCTTC.

This chain connects TRBV29-1 to TRBJ2-5; TRBD1 matches 9 bases. Germline V lookup: CDR1 SQVTM, CDR2 ANQGSEA. The CDR3 contains 13 residues. Unmatched junction bases numbered 5, after V lost 7 bases and J lost 2 bases. This CDR3 is CSANDRGQETQYF. The CDR3 DNA sequence: TGCAGCGCAAATGACAGGGGGCAAGAGACCCAGTACTTC.